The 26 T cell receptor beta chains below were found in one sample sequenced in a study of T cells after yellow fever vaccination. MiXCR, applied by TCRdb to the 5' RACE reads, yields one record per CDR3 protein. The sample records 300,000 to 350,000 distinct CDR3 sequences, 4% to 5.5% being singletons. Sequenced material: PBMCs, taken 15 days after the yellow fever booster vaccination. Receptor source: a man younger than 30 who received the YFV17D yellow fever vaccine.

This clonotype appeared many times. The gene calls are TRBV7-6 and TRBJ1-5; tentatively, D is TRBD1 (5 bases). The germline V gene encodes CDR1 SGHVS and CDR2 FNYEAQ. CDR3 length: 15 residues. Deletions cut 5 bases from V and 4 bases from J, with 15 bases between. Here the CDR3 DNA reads TGTGCCAGCAGCGCCTGGGCAGGGATGAATCAGCCCCAGCATTTT. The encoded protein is CASSAWAGMNQPQHF.

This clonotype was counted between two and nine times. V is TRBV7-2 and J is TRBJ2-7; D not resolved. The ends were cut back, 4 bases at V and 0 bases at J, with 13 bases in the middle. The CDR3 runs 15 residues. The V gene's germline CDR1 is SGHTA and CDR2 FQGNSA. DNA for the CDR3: TGTGCCAGCAGCTCCTACAGTATCAGCTCCTACGAGCAGTACTTC. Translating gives CASSSYSISSYEQYF.

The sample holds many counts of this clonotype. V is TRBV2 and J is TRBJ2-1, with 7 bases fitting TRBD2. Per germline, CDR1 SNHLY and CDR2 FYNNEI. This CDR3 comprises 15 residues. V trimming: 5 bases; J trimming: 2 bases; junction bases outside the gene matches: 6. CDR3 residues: CASSTMGGTYNEQFF. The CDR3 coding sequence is TGTGCCAGCAGTACGATGGGGGGGACCTACAATGAGCAGTTCTTC.

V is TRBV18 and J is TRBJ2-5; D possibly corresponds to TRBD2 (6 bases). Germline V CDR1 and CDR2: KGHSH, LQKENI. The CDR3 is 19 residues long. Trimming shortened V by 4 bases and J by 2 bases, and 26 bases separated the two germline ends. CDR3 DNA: TGTGCCAGCTCACATCCGAGTCCGATGGCCGGGACTCCTCAAGAGACCCAGTACTTC. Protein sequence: CASSHPSPMAGTPQETQYF.

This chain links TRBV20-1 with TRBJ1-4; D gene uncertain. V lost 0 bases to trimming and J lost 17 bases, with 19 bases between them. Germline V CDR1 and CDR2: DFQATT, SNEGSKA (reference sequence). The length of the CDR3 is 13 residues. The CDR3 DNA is TGCAGTGCTAGAGACGTGGAGGGCACAAGCCATTTTTTT. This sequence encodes CSARDVEGTSHFF.

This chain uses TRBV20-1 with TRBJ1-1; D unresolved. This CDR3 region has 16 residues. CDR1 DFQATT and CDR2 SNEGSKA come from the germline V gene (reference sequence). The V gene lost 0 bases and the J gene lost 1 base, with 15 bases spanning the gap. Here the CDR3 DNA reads TGCAGTGCTAGAGATGGGCGGTCATTGTGGAACACTGAAGCTTTCTTT. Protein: CSARDGRSLWNTEAFF.

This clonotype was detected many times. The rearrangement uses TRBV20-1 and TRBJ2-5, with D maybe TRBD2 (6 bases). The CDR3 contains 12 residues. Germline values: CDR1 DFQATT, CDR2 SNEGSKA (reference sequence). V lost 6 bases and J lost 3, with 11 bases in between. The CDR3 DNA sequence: TGCAGTGCGAAGTGGGGGGAAGAGACCCAGTACTTC. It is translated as CSAKWGEETQYF.

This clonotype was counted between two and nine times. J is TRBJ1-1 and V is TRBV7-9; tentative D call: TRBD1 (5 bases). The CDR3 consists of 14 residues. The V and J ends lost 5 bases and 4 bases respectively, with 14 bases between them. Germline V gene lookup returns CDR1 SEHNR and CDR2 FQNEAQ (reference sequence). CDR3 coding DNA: TGTGCCAGCAGCCAGGTCGGGGGGGGCACTGAAGCTTTCTTT. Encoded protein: CASSQVGGGTEAFF.

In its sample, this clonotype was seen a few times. The CDR3 region is CASSRTGNQPQHF. The CDR3 DNA reads as TGTGCCAGCTCACGGACAGGGAATCAGCCCCAGCATTTT. This chain joins TRBV18 and TRBJ1-5, with TRBD1 matching 8 bases. The CDR3 consists of 13 residues. Germline V lookup: CDR1 KGHSH, CDR2 LQKENI. Trimming removed 4 bases from V and 4 bases from J; junction bases left unmatched: 0. The entire variable domain, with the rest obtained from reference TRBV18 and TRBJ1-5, is as follows: NAGVMQNPRHLVRRRGQEARLRCSPMKGHSHVYWYRQLPEEGLKFMVYLQKENIIDESGMPKERFSAEFPKEGPSILRIQQVVRGDSAAYFCASSRTGNQPQHFGDGTRLSIL.

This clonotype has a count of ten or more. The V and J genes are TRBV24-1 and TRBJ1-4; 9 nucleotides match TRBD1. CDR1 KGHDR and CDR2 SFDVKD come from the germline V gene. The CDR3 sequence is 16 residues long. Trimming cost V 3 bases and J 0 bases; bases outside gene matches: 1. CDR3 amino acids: CATSDGTGPTNEKLFF. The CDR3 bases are TGTGCCACCAGTGATGGGACAGGGCCAACTAATGAAAAACTGTTTTTT.

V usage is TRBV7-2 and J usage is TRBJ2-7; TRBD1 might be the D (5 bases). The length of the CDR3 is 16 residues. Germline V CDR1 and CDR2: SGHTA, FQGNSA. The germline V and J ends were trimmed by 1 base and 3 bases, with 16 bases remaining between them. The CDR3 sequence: CASSLGVSTGDYEQYV. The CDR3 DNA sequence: TGTGCCAGCAGCTTAGGGGTATCTACAGGAGACTACGAGCAGTACGTC.

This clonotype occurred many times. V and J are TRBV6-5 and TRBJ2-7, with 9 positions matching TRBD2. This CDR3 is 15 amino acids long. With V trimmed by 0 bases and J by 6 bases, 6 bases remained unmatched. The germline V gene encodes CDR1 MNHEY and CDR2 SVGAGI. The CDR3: CASSYSPGTSSEQYF. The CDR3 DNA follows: TGTGCCAGCAGTTACTCCCCCGGGACTAGCTCCGAGCAGTACTTC.

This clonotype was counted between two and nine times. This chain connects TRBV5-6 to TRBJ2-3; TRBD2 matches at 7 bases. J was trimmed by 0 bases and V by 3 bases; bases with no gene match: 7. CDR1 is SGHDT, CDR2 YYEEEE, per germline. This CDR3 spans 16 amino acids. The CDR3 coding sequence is TGTGCCAGCAGCTCCCAACTAGCGCCAAGCACAGATACGCAGTATTTT. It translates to CASSSQLAPSTDTQYF. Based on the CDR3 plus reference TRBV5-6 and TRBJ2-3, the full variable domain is DAGVTQSPTHLIKTRGQQVTLRCSPKSGHDTVSWYQQALGQGPQFIFQYYEEEERQRGNFPDRFSGHQFPNYSSELNVNALLLGDSALYLCASSSQLAPSTDTQYFGPGTRLTVL.

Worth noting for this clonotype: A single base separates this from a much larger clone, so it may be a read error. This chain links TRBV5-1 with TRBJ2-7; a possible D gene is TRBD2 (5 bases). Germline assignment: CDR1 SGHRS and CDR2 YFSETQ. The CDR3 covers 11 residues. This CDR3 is CDSAVGDEQYF. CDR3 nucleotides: TGCGACAGCGCGGTCGGGGACGAGCAGTACTTC.

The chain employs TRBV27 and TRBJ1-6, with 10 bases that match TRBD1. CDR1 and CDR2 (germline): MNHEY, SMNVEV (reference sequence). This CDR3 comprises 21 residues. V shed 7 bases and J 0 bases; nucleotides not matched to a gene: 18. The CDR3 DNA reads TGTGCCAGCACCACAAGTTTATTTCGGGACAGGGGTAGCTCCTATAATTCACCCCTCCACTTT. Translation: CASTTSLFRDRGSSYNSPLHF.

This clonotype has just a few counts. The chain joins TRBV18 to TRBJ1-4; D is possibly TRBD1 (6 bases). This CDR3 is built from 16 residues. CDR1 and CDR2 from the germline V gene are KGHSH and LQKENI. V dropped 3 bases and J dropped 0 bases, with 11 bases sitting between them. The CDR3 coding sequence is TGTGCCAGCTCACCGCGACAGGTCGCAACTAATGAAAAACTGTTTTTT. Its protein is CASSPRQVATNEKLFF.

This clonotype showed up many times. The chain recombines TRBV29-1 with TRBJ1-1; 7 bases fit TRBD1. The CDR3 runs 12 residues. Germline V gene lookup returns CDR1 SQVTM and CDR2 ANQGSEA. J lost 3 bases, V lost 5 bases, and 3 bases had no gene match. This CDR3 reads CSVCQGDTEAFF. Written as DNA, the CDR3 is TGCAGCGTTTGCCAGGGGGACACTGAAGCTTTCTTT.

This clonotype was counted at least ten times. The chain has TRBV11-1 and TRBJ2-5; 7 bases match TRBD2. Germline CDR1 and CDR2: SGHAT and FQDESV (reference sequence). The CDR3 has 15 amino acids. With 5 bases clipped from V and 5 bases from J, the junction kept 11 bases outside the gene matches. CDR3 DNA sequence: TGTGCCAGCAGCCCACGTGAGGGAGGGGCGGAGACCCAGTACTTC. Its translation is CASSPREGGAETQYF.

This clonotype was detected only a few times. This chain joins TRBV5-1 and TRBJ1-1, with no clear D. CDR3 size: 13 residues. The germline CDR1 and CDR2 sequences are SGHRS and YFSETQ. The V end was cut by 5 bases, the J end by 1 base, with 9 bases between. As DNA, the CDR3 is TGCGCCAGCAGTATCTCTTGGAACACTGAAGCTTTCTTT. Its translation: CASSISWNTEAFF.

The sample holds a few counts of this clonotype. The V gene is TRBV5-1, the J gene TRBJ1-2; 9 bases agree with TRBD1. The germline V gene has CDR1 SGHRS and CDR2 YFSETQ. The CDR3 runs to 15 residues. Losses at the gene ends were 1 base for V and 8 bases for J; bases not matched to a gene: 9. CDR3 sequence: CASSLTVQGARGYTF. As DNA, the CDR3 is TGCGCCAGCAGCTTGACCGTACAGGGGGCAAGGGGCTACACCTTC.

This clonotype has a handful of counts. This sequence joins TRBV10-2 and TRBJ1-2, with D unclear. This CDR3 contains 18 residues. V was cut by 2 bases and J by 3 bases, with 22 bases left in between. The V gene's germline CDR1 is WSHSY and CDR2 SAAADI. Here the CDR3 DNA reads TGCGCCAGCAGTGAGCTGGGTCCCGATAGCACTACGCACTATGGCTACACCTTC. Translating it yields CASSELGPDSTTHYGYTF.

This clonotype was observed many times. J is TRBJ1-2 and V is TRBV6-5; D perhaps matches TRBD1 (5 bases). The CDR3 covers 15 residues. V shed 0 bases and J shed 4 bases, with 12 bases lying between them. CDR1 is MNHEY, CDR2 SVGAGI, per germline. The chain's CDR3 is CASSYSRSGTYGYTF. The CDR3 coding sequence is TGTGCCAGCAGTTACTCGAGGTCCGGGACCTATGGCTACACCTTC.

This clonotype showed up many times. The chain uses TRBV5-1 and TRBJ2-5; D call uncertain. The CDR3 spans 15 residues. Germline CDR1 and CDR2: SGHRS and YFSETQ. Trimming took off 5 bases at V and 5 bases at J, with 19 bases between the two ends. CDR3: CASSLSVGLRETQYF. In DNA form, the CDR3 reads TGCGCCAGCAGTTTGTCGGTAGGGTTGAGGGAGACCCAGTACTTC.

The CDR3 DNA sequence: TGCGCCAGCAGCCCGGCCCGGGGGGATTATGGCTACACCTTC. Its protein product is CASSPARGDYGYTF. The J gene is TRBJ1-2, the V gene TRBV4-1, with D maybe TRBD1 (5 bases). This CDR3 is 14 amino acids long. CDR1 MGHRA and CDR2 YSYEKL come from the germline V gene. V gave up 4 bases and J gave up 5 bases, with 14 bases separating them.

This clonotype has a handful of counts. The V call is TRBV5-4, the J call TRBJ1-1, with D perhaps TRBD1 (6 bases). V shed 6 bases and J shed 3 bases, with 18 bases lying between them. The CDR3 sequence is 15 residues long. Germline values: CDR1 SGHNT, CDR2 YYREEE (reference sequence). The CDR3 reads CASTPGAREDTEAFF. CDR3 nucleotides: TGTGCCAGCACCCCGGGGGCCAGGGAGGACACTGAAGCTTTCTTT.

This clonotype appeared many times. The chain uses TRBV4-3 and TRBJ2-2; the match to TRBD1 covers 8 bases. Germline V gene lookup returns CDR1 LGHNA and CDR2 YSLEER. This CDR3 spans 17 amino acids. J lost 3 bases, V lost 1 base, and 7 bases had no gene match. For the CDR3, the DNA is TGCGCCAGCAGCCAAGGGTTCAGGGGGCTCGACACCGGGGAGCTGTTTTTT. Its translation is CASSQGFRGLDTGELFF.